This entry lists 10 T cell receptor beta chains sequenced from one sample in a study of cytomegalovirus exposure and HLA in healthy donors. Primers for the PCR totalled 60 Vbeta and 13 Jbeta. Method: immunoSEQ multiplex PCR; TCRdb's copy keeps in-frame clones and lacks some. This sample has about 50,000 clones, with around 70% found just once. The sequenced material came from PBMCs. Source of these receptors: a woman between 50 and 59 years old in good health and CMV-seronegative.

The chain links TRBV29-1 to TRBJ2-7, with TRBD1 matching over 7 bases. Germline-derived CDR1 and CDR2 are SQVTM and ANQGSEA. V lost 6 bases and J lost 6; bases outside the gene matches: 11. This CDR3 is built from 13 residues. Here the CDR3 DNA reads TGCAGCGTGGGACAGCTCCCTAGAGGCGAGCAGTACTTC. This encodes CSVGQLPRGEQYF.

The gene calls are TRBV7-8 and TRBJ2-7; D is perhaps TRBD2 (5 bases). CDR1 is SGHVS, CDR2 FQNEAQ, per germline. This CDR3 region has 15 residues. V lost 0 bases and J lost 2, with 11 bases in between. The chain's CDR3 is CASSLARASAYEQYF. In DNA form, the CDR3 reads TGTGCCAGCAGCTTAGCGCGGGCCTCAGCCTACGAGCAGTACTTC.

This chain joins TRBV27 and TRBJ2-3; D is perhaps TRBD2 (6 bases). Trimming stripped 7 bases from V and 4 bases from J, with 18 bases between. Germline CDR1 reads MNHEY; CDR2 reads SMNVEV (reference sequence). The CDR3 is 15 residues long. This chain's CDR3 is CASKEVSAGADTQYF. CDR3 DNA: TGTGCCAGCAAGGAGGTGTCAGCGGGCGCAGATACGCAGTATTTT.

The count of this clone is one. CDR3 nucleotide sequence: TGTGCCAGCAACCCCACAGGGGCCTACTACGAGCAGTACTTC. Encoded protein: CASNPTGAYYEQYF. The chain uses TRBV11-2 and TRBJ2-7; 7 bases align to TRBD1. CDR1 and CDR2 (germline): SGHAT, FQNNGV. V lost 7 bases and J lost 3; bases outside the gene matches: 9. The CDR3 consists of 14 residues.

This sequence joins TRBV14 and TRBJ2-5; D is ambiguous. The closer fit of TRBJ2-7 to the DNA end suggests the J call may be wrong. CDR1 is SGHDN and CDR2 is FVKESK in the germline V gene. The CDR3 has 12 amino acids. CDR3 coding DNA: TGTGCCAGCAGCCAAGGTCGCCGCGAGCAGTACTTC. Its protein is CASSQGRREQYF.

The V call is TRBV2, the J call TRBJ1-5; 8 bases line up with TRBD1. V lost 6 bases to trimming and J lost 5 bases; unmatched junction nucleotides: 6. The CDR3 covers 14 residues. Looked up from germline, CDR1 is SNHLY and CDR2 is FYNNEI. CDR3 nucleotides: TGTGCCAGCAGGGGACAGGCCCTCGATCAGCCCCAGCATTTT. It yields the protein CASRGQALDQPQHF.

The gene calls are TRBV20-1 and TRBJ2-5; D gene uncertain. Germline V gene lookup returns CDR1 DFQATT and CDR2 SNEGSKA (reference sequence). The CDR3 contains 11 residues. V lost 5 bases and J lost 3, with 7 bases in between. CDR3 nucleotide sequence: TGCAGTGCTTGGCATAAAGAGACCCAGTACTTC. It encodes CSAWHKETQYF.

V usage is TRBV28 and J usage is TRBJ1-4; D uncertain. Germline V gives CDR1 MDHEN, CDR2 SYDVKM. Trimming left V 2 bases short and J 7 bases short, with 8 bases between. The CDR3 has 13 residues. CDR3 sequence: CASSLRGGEKLFF. The DNA of the CDR3 is TGTGCCAGCAGTTTACGGGGAGGTGAAAAACTGTTTTTT.

CDR3 DNA sequence: TGTGCCAGCAGCCCTGGGGAGCCCGGGGAGCTGTTTTTT. Encoded protein: CASSPGEPGELFF. This rearrangement joins TRBV7-9 to TRBJ2-2, with D possibly TRBD2 on 5 matching bases. Trimming stripped 5 bases from V and 6 bases from J, with 10 bases between. In germline, CDR1 is SEHNR, CDR2 FQNEAQ (reference sequence). The CDR3 has 13 amino acids.

The chain links TRBV2 to TRBJ1-4; possibly TRBD1 for D (6 bases). The V end lost 7 bases, the J end lost 4 bases, and 10 bases lay between the germline ends. The CDR3 totals 13 residues. CDR1 is SNHLY, CDR2 FYNNEI, per germline. The CDR3 nucleotides are TGTGCCAGCAACAGGGAGGGTAATGAAAAACTGTTTTTT. Encoded protein: CASNREGNEKLFF. The whole variable domain, remainder taken from reference TRBV2 and TRBJ1-4, is EPEVTQTPSHQVTQMGQEVILRCVPISNHLYFYWYRQILGQKVEFLVSFYNNEISEKSEIFDDQFSVERPDGSNFTLKIRSTKLEDSAMYFCASNREGNEKLFFGSGTQLSVL.